These T cell receptor beta chains were read from a single sample in a study of beta chain features in type 1 diabetes. Profiled with immunoSEQ multiplex PCR; TCRdb holds only in-frame clones, not every one. The profile shows about 700,000 clones, roughly 13% of them singletons. Sequences were obtained from naive CD4+ T cells from blood. The receptors derive from a man younger than 35 with type 1 diabetes. CDR3s include the opening cysteine and the closing phenylalanine or tryptophan. A D gene is named only where the DNA matches it firmly. Not all rows give a size; the values are once, few, many and, for expanded clones, a class.

CDR3nt	CDR3aa	d_gene	j_gene	abundance	v_gene
TGTGCCAGCAGTCTATACGAGCAGTACTTC	CASSLYEQYF	NA	TRBJ2-7	few	TRBV28
TGCGCCAGCAGCTTGTGGGGGGCCACGAACACTGAAGCTTTCTTT	CASSLWGATNTEAFF	NA	TRBJ1-1	few	TRBV5-1
TGCAGCGCCCGACCCCGGTTACAGGAGACCCAGTACTTC	CSARPRLQETQYF	NA	TRBJ2-5	few	TRBV29-1
TGTGCCAGTATCATGCCTCTCGGTGAGACCCAGTACTTC	CASIMPLGETQYF	NA	TRBJ2-5	NA	TRBV21-1
TGCGCCAGCAGCCCCCTTTACGACAGGGTTTTCAATGAGCAGTTCTTC	CASSPLYDRVFNEQFF	TRBD1	TRBJ2-1	few	TRBV5-1
TGCAGCGTATCTTGGGTAGAAAACATTCAGTACTTC	CSVSWVENIQYF	NA	TRBJ2-4	NA	TRBV29-1
TGTGCCAGCGGTGGGACTGACGACGCCCCGTTGGCTAATTCACCCCTCCACTTT	CASGGTDDAPLANSPLHF	NA	TRBJ1-6	few	TRBV9
TGTGCCACCAGCAGAGGAAGACAGGCAGTGGGGGAGCTGTTTTTT	CATSRGRQAVGELFF	NA	TRBJ2-2	NA	TRBV15
TGTGCCATCAGTGATAGTGTGGAAGGGGCCAACGTCCTGACTTTC	CAISDSVEGANVLTF	NA	TRBJ2-6	NA	TRBV10-3
TGTGCCGGGAAAGGGCCGAGCTCCTACGAGCAGTACTTC	CAGKGPSSYEQYF	NA	TRBJ2-7	few	TRBV6-1
TGTGCCAGCAGCCTGGAAGGGACTAGCGGCTACAATGAGCAGTTCTTC	CASSLEGTSGYNEQFF	TRBD2	TRBJ2-1	few	TRBV11-2
TGTGCCGGCCGGGCAGGGACTAGGCCTGAAGCTTTCTTT	CAGRAGTRPEAFF	NA	TRBJ1-1	NA	TRBV2
TGCGCCAGCAGCCTCCGACAGGCAGGCCTCCAAGAGACCCAGTACTTC	CASSLRQAGLQETQYF	NA	TRBJ2-5	NA	TRBV5-1
TGTGCCAGTAGCCGCAACCCAGCAAGCACAGATACGCAGTATTTT	CASSRNPASTDTQYF	NA	TRBJ2-3	few	TRBV19
TGTGCCAGCAGCTTGGGACAGCTCTCTGGAAACACCATATATTTT	CASSLGQLSGNTIYF	NA	TRBJ1-3	few	TRBV5-6
TGTGCCAGCAGTATCGTAGCCACCGGGGAGCTGTTTTTT	CASSIVATGELFF	NA	TRBJ2-2	NA	TRBV2
TGTGCCACCAGCAGAGATAGTCCCTGGACAGCCACAGTGGCCGGGGAGCTGTTTTTT	CATSRDSPWTATVAGELFF	NA	TRBJ2-2	few	TRBV15
TGTGCCAGCAGTTACGAGAGGGATAGGAGTCCCGGGGAGCTGTTTTTT	CASSYERDRSPGELFF	NA	TRBJ2-2	few	TRBV6-5
TGTGCCAGCAGTCCCCGTAGGACTACCTACGAGCAGTACTTC	CASSPRRTTYEQYF	NA	TRBJ2-7	NA	TRBV25-1
TGTGCCAGCAGCTTAACCCCGAAACAGAACTATGACGGCTACACCTTC	CASSLTPKQNYDGYTF	NA	TRBJ1-2	NA	TRBV7-9
TGTGCCTGGAGACCGCCCTGGGTGTCCTCCTACGAGCAGTACTTC	CAWRPPWVSSYEQYF	NA	TRBJ2-7	NA	TRBV30
TGTGCCAGCAGCTGGACAGCTAGCACAGATACGCAGTATTTT	CASSWTASTDTQYF	NA	TRBJ2-3	few	TRBV11-3
TGTGCCTGGAGTCCGGGGCACACTGAAGCTTTCTTT	CAWSPGHTEAFF	NA	TRBJ1-1	few	TRBV30
TGTGCCAGCAGTTATTGGCTACAACAAGAGACCCAGTACTTC	CASSYWLQQETQYF	NA	TRBJ2-5	NA	TRBV6-6
TGTGCCAGCAGCCGAGGACAGGGTGATTCACCCCTCCACTTT	CASSRGQGDSPLHF	TRBD1	TRBJ1-6	NA	TRBV7-3
TGTGCCAGCAGCGTAGTCGGTGGGCTAGACACTGAAGCTTTCTTT	CASSVVGGLDTEAFF	NA	TRBJ1-1	few	TRBV9
TGTGCCAGCAGTTACAGACAGGAAGCTTTCTTT	CASSYRQEAFF	NA	TRBJ1-1	NA	TRBV6-5
TGTGCCAGCAGCTTAAGTTCGAGCTCCTACAATGAGCAGTTCTTC	CASSLSSSSYNEQFF	NA	TRBJ2-1	few	TRBV7-2
TGTGCCAGCAGCGTAGAGGGTACCTCTGGAAACACCATATATTTT	CASSVEGTSGNTIYF	NA	TRBJ1-3	NA	TRBV9